This T cell receptor (beta chain) is drawn from a study of shared clonotypes between healthy human individuals. Assay: immunoSEQ multiplex PCR; the TCRdb copy retains only in-frame clones and omits some. The table has over a million clones, 95% to 97% seen once. The CDR3 is 16 residues long. The V end lost 3 bases, the J end lost 5 bases, and 19 bases lay between the germline ends. CDR1 and CDR2 (germline): SGDLS, YYNGEE. Study donors comprised healthy, HIV-negative adults devoid of recent acute infection or vaccination. The receptor was derived from a man aged 25 to 40 in good health. The chain is built from TRBV9 and TRBJ2-3; maybe TRBD1 (5 bases). The specimen sequenced was naive CD4+ T cells sorted from blood. The subset is: CD45RA+ positively selected. The CDR3 spells CASSGWGTAPQDTQYF. In DNA form, the CDR3 reads TGTGCCAGCAGCGGGTGGGGCACGGCTCCTCAAGATACGCAGTATTTT.